A single sample gave rise to the 15 T cell receptor beta chains below, sequenced in a study of T and B cells in COVID-19 patients. Multiplex PCR with BIOMED2 TRB-A/B primer pools amplified TRB rearrangements. TCRdb reanalysed the multiplex PCR reads using MiXCR and keeps one entry per CDR3 protein. The profile shows under 8,500 distinct CDR3 sequences, over 25% of them singletons. TRB was amplified from about 240-490 ng of blood genomic DNA. Material for sequencing was blood. Receptors were obtained from a human donor with active COVID-19.

In this sample, this clonotype is medium-sized. The rearrangement links TRBV6-1 to TRBJ2-1; unclear D gene. The V gene's germline CDR1 is MNHNS and CDR2 SASEGT. Between the trimmed V and J ends, which lost 0 bases and 2 bases, there was a span of 11 bases. The CDR3 has 16 residues. The CDR3 DNA reads as TGTGCCAGCAGTGAAGCGGAGTCGATCCCCTACAATGAGCAGTTCTTC. Its translation is CASSEAESIPYNEQFF.

This clonotype is categorized as medium-sized. The V call is TRBV29-1, the J call TRBJ1-4, with a weak D call TRBD1 (5 bases). Germline CDR1 and CDR2: SQVTM and ANQGSEA. The CDR3 spans 13 residues. V lost 4 bases and J 7 bases, leaving 13 bases between the germline ends. CDR3 DNA: TGCAGCGTTGCGAGCGGGGGGGGTGAAAAACTGTTTTTT. It is translated as CSVASGGGEKLFF.

The rearrangement uses TRBV4-3 and TRBJ2-2, with D maybe TRBD2 (6 bases). Trimming took off 2 bases at V and 6 bases at J, with 13 bases between the two ends. Germline loops: CDR1 LGHNA, CDR2 YSLEER. The CDR3 totals 15 residues. The CDR3 DNA reads as TGCGCCAGCAGCCAAAGAGGCGGGGAGCCCGGGGAGCTGTTTTTT. This translates into CASSQRGGEPGELFF.

This clonotype ranks as medium-sized. The chain recombines TRBV29-1 with TRBJ1-2; TRBD1 aligns across 9 bases. V gave up 6 bases and J gave up 4 bases; unmatched junction bases: 6. CDR1 is SQVTM, CDR2 ANQGSEA, per germline. The CDR3 covers 13 residues. The CDR3 loop reads CSVGQGETYGYTF. CDR3 DNA: TGCAGCGTGGGACAGGGAGAAACCTATGGCTACACCTTC.

This clonotype is termed medium-sized (0.01 to 0.1%). J is TRBJ2-7 and V is TRBV6-5; no clear D gene. Germline CDR1 MNHEY, CDR2 SVGAGI. The CDR3 is made up of 15 amino acids. The V and J ends lost 2 bases and 3 bases respectively, with 14 bases between them. Written as DNA, the CDR3 is TGTGCCAGCAGTTACGCGCATCCATCATACTACGAGCAGTACTTC. Translated: CASSYAHPSYYEQYF.

This clonotype was detected a few times. The chain combines TRBV12-3 or TRBV12-4 with TRBJ2-5; 7 bases align to TRBD2. The CDR3 contains 16 residues. Trimming at V came to 6 bases and at J to 4 bases, leaving 14 bases not matched to a gene. CDR3 coding DNA: TGTGCCAGCAGACTAGAGGGAGGGGCAGGGAGAGAGACCCAGTACTTC. The encoded protein is CASRLEGGAGRETQYF.

In this sample, this clonotype is medium-sized. CDR3 loop: CSVKDGVGYTF. In DNA form, the CDR3 reads TGCAGCGTTAAGGACGGTGTTGGCTACACCTTC. This chain links TRBV29-1 with TRBJ1-2, with D unresolved. Per germline, CDR1 SQVTM and CDR2 ANQGSEA. The length of the CDR3 is 11 residues. Trimming took off 5 bases at V and 7 bases at J, with 11 bases between the two ends.

Points on this clonotype: Compared with germline, one end of the junction differs, possibly owing to a read error. This sequence joins TRBV6-1 and TRBJ1-6; 12 nucleotides match TRBD1. Per germline, CDR1 MNHNS and CDR2 SASEGT. This CDR3 has 19 residues. The CDR3 spells CASTMTGTGGGRLNSPLHF. The CDR3 DNA is TGTGCCAGCACTATGACCGGGACAGGGGGCGGCAGGTTGAATTCGCCCCTCCACTTT.

This clonotype was recorded at least ten times. CDR3 in DNA: TGTGCCAGCAGCGACCGGGGGGGGGCAACTAATGAAAAACTGTTTTTT. Translating gives CASSDRGGATNEKLFF. V gene TRBV27 combines with J gene TRBJ1-4; perhaps TRBD1 as D (5 bases). Germline CDR1 MNHEY, CDR2 SMNVEV (reference sequence). The CDR3 has 16 residues. V shed 6 bases and J shed 0 bases, with 14 bases lying between them.

The sample holds many counts of this clonotype. The chain is built from TRBV19 and TRBJ1-3; D is undetermined. CDR1 and CDR2 (germline): LNHDA, SQIVND (reference sequence). The CDR3 sequence is 13 residues long. The V gene lost 7 bases and the J gene lost 4 bases, with 11 bases spanning the gap. CDR3 nucleotide sequence: TGTGCCAGTAACAATAACCACGGAAACACCATATATTTT. It is translated as CASNNNHGNTIYF.

This clonotype was found a few times. The chain employs TRBV6-1 and TRBJ1-6, with unresolved D. The CDR3 runs to 11 residues. CDR1 is MNHNS, CDR2 SASEGT, per germline. The germline V and J ends were trimmed by 5 bases and 6 bases, with 2 bases remaining between them. CDR3 DNA: TGTGCCAGCAGTTTTAATTCACCCCTCCACTTT. It translates to CASSFNSPLHF.

CDR3 DNA: TGCGCCAGCAGCTTAAAGCCCCATGAGCAGTTCTTC. It codes for CASSLKPHEQFF. The V call is TRBV5-1, the J call TRBJ2-1, with D unclear. The CDR3 contains 12 residues. Trimming left V 2 bases short and J 8 bases short, with 8 bases between. Germline lookup yields CDR1 SGHRS and CDR2 YFSETQ.

By proportion, this clonotype is medium-sized. The genes are TRBV29-1 and TRBJ1-1, with D possibly TRBD1 on 6 matching bases. The CDR3 loop spans 14 amino acids. CDR1 is SQVTM and CDR2 is ANQGSEA in the germline V gene. The V end was cut by 7 bases, the J end by 0 bases, with 15 bases between. In DNA form, the CDR3 reads TGCAGCGCTACACTCAGGGGCCTGAACACTGAAGCTTTCTTT. As protein: CSATLRGLNTEAFF.

There are a few counts of this clonotype. The J gene is TRBJ2-5, the V gene TRBV5-1, with D possibly matching TRBD1 (7 bases). This CDR3 region has 14 residues. V was trimmed by 4 bases and J by 7 bases, leaving 17 bases between them. CDR1 and CDR2 from the germline V gene are SGHRS and YFSETQ. The CDR3 nucleotides read TGCGCCAGCAGCCCACTGAGACAGGGAGGGACCCAGTACTTC. Its protein is CASSPLRQGGTQYF.

Sample share makes this clonotype medium-sized. The gene calls are TRBV5-5 and TRBJ2-1, with D unclear. The CDR3 contains 13 residues. CDR1 is SGHKS, CDR2 YYEKEE, per germline (reference sequence). The V end was cut by 5 bases, the J end by 8 bases, with 14 bases between. In nucleotides, the CDR3 is TGTGCCAGCAGGCTGGCGGTGGGCTATGAGCAGTTCTTC. As protein: CASRLAVGYEQFF.